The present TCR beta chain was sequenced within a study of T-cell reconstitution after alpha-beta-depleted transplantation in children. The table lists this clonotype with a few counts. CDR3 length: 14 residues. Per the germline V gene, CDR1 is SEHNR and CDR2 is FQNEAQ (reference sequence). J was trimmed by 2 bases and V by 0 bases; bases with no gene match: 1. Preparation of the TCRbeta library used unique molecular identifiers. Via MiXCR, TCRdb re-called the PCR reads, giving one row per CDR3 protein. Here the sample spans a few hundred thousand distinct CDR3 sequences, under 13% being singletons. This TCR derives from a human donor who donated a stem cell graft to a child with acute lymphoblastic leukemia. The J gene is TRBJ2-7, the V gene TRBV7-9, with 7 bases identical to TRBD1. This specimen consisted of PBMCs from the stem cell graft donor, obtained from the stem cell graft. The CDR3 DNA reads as TGTGCCAGCAGCTTAGCGGGACAGCCCTACGAGCAGTACTTC. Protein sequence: CASSLAGQPYEQYF.